The clone carrying this T cell receptor (beta chain) came up once. Its specificity is unknown. V lost 0 bases to trimming and J lost 10 bases, with 12 bases between them. The CDR3 runs 13 residues. Germline loops: CDR1 LGHNA, CDR2 YSLEER. This sample stems from a study of T cell responses to AZD1222 COVID-19 vaccine. Turning to the study itself: The study pooled second doses at about 4 or about 12 weeks. Broader study findings: The donors showed a predominance of white British ancestry and of females, with possible underestimation of clonal diversity. Spike-specific TCR depth and breadth grew after two AZD1222 doses. Among vaccine-associated CD4 TCRs, coverage spanned spike, with dominance at 160-218 and 743-854.

TCRdb keeps only in-frame clones here, not all; method: immunoSEQ multiplex PCR. The sample gives about 97,000 clones, about 88% of which show up once; over 2.5% is in the top ten. The source of this sequence is an adult in good health. This rearrangement joins TRBV4-3 to TRBJ1-2; D gene unclear. The source was peripheral blood, collected on day 0 of AZD1222 vaccination. In DNA, the CDR3 is TGCGCCAGCAGCCAAGATCGCGGCGGGTTCTACACCTTC. It encodes CASSQDRGGFYTF.